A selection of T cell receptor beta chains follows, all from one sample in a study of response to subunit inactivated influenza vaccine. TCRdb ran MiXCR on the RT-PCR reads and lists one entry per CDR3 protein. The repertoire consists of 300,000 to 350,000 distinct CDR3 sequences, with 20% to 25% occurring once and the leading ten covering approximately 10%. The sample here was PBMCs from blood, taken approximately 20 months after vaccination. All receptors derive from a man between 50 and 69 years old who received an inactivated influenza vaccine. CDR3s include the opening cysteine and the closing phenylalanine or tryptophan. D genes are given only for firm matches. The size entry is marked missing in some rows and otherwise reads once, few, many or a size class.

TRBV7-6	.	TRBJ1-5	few	TGTGCCAGCAGCCTTGGGACATCTAGCAATCAGCCCCAGCATTTT	CASSLGTSSNQPQHF
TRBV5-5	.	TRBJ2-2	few	TGTGCCAGCAGCCCCTGGGACATGCGCGGGGAGCTGTTTTTT	CASSPWDMRGELFF
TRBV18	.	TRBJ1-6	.	TGTGCCAGCTCACCATCGACGGGAGATAATTCACCCCTCCACTTT	CASSPSTGDNSPLHF
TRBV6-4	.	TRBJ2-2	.	TGTGCCAGCAGTGAAATGGGGCAATCCGGGGAGCTGTTTTTT	CASSEMGQSGELFF
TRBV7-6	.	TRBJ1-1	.	TGTGCCAGCAGCAGAGGGACAAATCCGATGAACACTGAAGCTTTCTTT	CASSRGTNPMNTEAFF
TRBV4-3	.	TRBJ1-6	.	TGCGCCAGCAGCCAAGAACGGACAGAGAATTCACCCCTCCACTTT	CASSQERTENSPLHF
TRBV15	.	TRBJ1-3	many	TGTGCCACCAGCAGAACGTTTATGGGGAGTCGTGGAAACACCATATATTTT	CATSRTFMGSRGNTIYF
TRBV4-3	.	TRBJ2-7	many	TGCGCCAGCAGCCAAGAATCGGGGTCCACCCAGGGAGAGCAGTACTTC	CASSQESGSTQGEQYF
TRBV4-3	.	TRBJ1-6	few	TGCGCCAGCAGCCAAGATAGGTCACCCCTCCACTTT	CASSQDRSPLHF
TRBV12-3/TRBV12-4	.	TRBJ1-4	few	TGTGCCACCAGGGCTGGGGGCGAGGAAAAACTGTTTTTT	CATRAGGEEKLFF
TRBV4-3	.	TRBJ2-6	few	TGCGCCAGCAGCCAAGATGTCAGCTCTGGGGCCAACGTCCTGACTTTC	CASSQDVSSGANVLTF
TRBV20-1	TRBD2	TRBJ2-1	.	TGCAGTGCTAGAGAGGGCGGGAGGATCGATGAGCAGTTCTTC	CSAREGGRIDEQFF
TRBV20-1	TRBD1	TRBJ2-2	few	TGCAGTGCCAGCGACTACAGGGGTAACACCGGGGAGCTGTTTTTT	CSASDYRGNTGELFF
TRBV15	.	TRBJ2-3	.	TGTGCCACCAGCAGAGATCCAACAGATACGCAGTATTTT	CATSRDPTDTQYF
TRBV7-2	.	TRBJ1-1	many	TGTGCCAGCAGCTTAGGCGGACCGGCTGAAGCTTTCTTT	CASSLGGPAEAFF
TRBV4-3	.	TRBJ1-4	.	TGCGCCAGCAGCCAAGACCAGGGGCCTAATGAAAAACTGTTTTTT	CASSQDQGPNEKLFF
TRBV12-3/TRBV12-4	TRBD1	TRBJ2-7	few	TGTGCCAGCAGTTTCAGGGACAGAAGCTACGAGCAGTACTTC	CASSFRDRSYEQYF
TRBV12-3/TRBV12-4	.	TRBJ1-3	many	TGTGCCAGCAGTTTACAGCTCTCTGGAAACACCATATATTTT	CASSLQLSGNTIYF
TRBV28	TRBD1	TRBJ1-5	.	TGTGCCAGCAGTTCCCCACAGGGGATCAATCAGCCCCAGCATTTT	CASSSPQGINQPQHF
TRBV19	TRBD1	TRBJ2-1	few	TGTGCCAGTAGTAAGGGACAGGAGAACAATGAGCAGTTCTTC	CASSKGQENNEQFF
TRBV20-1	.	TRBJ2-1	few	TGCAGTGCCCGCCCAGGGGGGCTAAGGGGAGAGCAGTTCTTC	CSARPGGLRGEQFF
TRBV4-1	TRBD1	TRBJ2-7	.	TGCGCCAGCAGCCAGCAACAGGGGACAGGTCGGGAGCAGTACTTC	CASSQQQGTGREQYF
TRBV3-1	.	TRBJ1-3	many	TGTGCCAGCAGCCAAGGAAAACGAAACACCATATATTTT	CASSQGKRNTIYF
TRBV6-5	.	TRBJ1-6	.	TGTGCCAGCAGTTATTACCCTCCGGGTTTCTCCTATAATTCACCCCTCCACTTT	CASSYYPPGFSYNSPLHF
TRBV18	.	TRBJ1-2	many	TGTGCCAGCTCCGTCGATGGCTATGGCTACACCTTC	CASSVDGYGYTF
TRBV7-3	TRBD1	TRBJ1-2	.	TGTGCCAGCAGCTTACAGGGGGGTCCCTTCTCTAACTATGGCTACACCTTC	CASSLQGGPFSNYGYTF
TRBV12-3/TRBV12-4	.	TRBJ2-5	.	TGTGCCAGCAGTTTAGACTACTCCCCAGAGACCCAGTACTTC	CASSLDYSPETQYF
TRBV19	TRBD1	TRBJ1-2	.	TGTGCCAGTAGTAAAGGGACAGGGACAAACTATGGCTACACCTTC	CASSKGTGTNYGYTF
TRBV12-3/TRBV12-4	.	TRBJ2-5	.	TGTGCCAGCAGTTTACGAGGGGTTCAAGAGACCCAGTACTTC	CASSLRGVQETQYF
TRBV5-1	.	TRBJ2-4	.	TGCGCCAGCAGCTTCAGGGCCCGTAAAAACATTCAGTACTTC	CASSFRARKNIQYF
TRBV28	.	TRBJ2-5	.	TGTGCCAGCAGTTTCTTAAGAACTGGCAGTCAAGAGACCCAGTACTTC	CASSFLRTGSQETQYF
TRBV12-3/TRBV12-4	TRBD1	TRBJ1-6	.	TGTGCCAGCAGTTTAGGCCGGACAGGGAGAGGGTATAATTCACCCCTCCACTTT	CASSLGRTGRGYNSPLHF
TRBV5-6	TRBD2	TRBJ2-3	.	TGTGCCAGGGGCGCGGGACTAGCGGGAGGGTCTTCTAGCACAGATACGCAGTATTTT	CARGAGLAGGSSSTDTQYF
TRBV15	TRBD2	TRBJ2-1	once	TGTGCCACCAGCGGCTACAACTTACTAGCGGGGTATCACAATGAGCAGTTCTTC	CATSGYNLLAGYHNEQFF
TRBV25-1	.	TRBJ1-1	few	TGTGCCAGCAGTGAGGTGGGTAGGGTTGCTGAAGCTTTCTTT	CASSEVGRVAEAFF
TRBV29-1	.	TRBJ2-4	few	TGCAGCGTTCTGGGGATCGTGGAGGGTATAGAAAACATTCAGTACTTC	CSVLGIVEGIENIQYF
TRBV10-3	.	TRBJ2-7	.	TGTGCCATCAGTGAGTCGGGACGGGCCTCAGAGCAGTACTTC	CAISESGRASEQYF